This entry is about one T cell receptor beta chain. The target antigen is unknown. Described time point: after neoadjuvant nivolumab, at surgical resection. Patients had newly diagnosed, untreated stage II-IVA oral cavity squamous cell carcinoma. V was pared by 6 bases and J by 1 base, with 16 bases between. The germline CDR1 and CDR2 sequences are LNHDA and SQIVND (reference sequence). The CDR3 covers 16 residues. This entry comes from a study of neoadjuvant anti-PD-1 for oral cavity cancer. At the level of the study: Nivolumab at 3 mg/kg was mostly given biweekly, three to four doses, pre-surgery. Non-progressing patients received a fourth nivolumab dose near day 43, then surgery on days 50-56.

Profiled with immunoSEQ multiplex PCR; TCRdb holds only in-frame clones, not every one. The profile shows roughly 8,800 clones, 64% of them singletons. Study findings and constraints: Higher pretreatment Treg/Th17 ratios tracked higher pretreatment blood clonality.

The rearrangement links TRBV19 to TRBJ1-5; D remains unclear. The sequencing here drew on PBMCs, taken after nivolumab (anti-PD-1) treatment. This receptor was taken from a person aged 35-79 years with oral cavity squamous cell carcinoma. CDR3 protein: CASSDAQLASNQPQHF. In DNA form, the CDR3 reads TGTGCCAGTAGCGATGCGCAATTGGCAAGCAATCAGCCCCAGCATTTT.